This T cell receptor beta chain was identified in a study of blood T cell repertoires in COVID-19. There are 14 residues in the CDR3. In germline, CDR1 is MNHEY, CDR2 SMNVEV (reference sequence). J gave up 7 bases and V 5 bases, and 6 bases lay outside the gene matches. This table comes from immunoSEQ multiplex PCR, and its TCRdb copy is limited to in-frame clones, with some not included. The top ten hold approximately 1.9% of the sample, which has roughly 260,000 clones, 70% to 90% seen once. The sequencing sample was made of PBMCs or T cells enriched from blood (not recorded which). The TCR originated in a woman aged 50 to 65 who had recovered from COVID-19. The chain links TRBV27 to TRBJ1-2, with 11 nucleotides matching TRBD1. For the CDR3, the DNA is TGTGCCAGCAGTCGAGGACAGGGGGCTAGTGGCTACACCTTC. It yields the protein CASSRGQGASGYTF.